The 5 T cell receptor beta chains below come from one sample, sequenced in a study of blood T cell repertoires in COVID-19. Repertoires were generated with immunoSEQ multiplex PCR, while TCRdb's copy carries only in-frame clones and drops some. The table includes 200,000 to 250,000 clones, about nine tenths detected once. Sequencing was carried out using PBMCs or T cells enriched from blood (not recorded which). All receptors come from a man aged 50-60 years who had been exposed to COVID-19.

This chain links TRBV15 with TRBJ2-1; 7 nucleotides align to TRBD1. The CDR3 is made up of 13 amino acids. The V gene's germline CDR1 is LNHNV and CDR2 YYDKDF (reference sequence). Germline trimming cut 0 bases from V and 12 bases from J; bases unmatched to any gene: 5. The CDR3, as DNA: TGTGCCACCAGCAGAGATCGACAGGGCCTGCAGTTCTTC. Translated: CATSRDRQGLQFF. Full variable domain (missing parts from reference TRBV15 and TRBJ2-1): DAMVIQNPRYQVTQFGKPVTLSCSQTLNHNVMYWYQQKSSQAPKLLFHYYDKDFNNEADTPDNFQSRRPNTSFCFLDIRSPGLGDTAMYLCATSRDRQGLQFFGPGTRLTVL.

The chain couples TRBV27 to TRBJ1-4; 9 bases agree with TRBD1. V shed 6 bases and J 0 bases; nucleotides not matched to a gene: 5. The germline V gene has CDR1 MNHEY and CDR2 SMNVEV (reference sequence). This CDR3 contains 16 residues. Written as DNA, the CDR3 is TGTGCCAGCAGAGGGACAGGGATTACAACTAATGAAAAACTGTTTTTT. Encoded protein: CASRGTGITTNEKLFF.

This chain links TRBV29-1 with TRBJ1-1, with no clear D. CDR1 and CDR2 (germline): SQVTM, ANQGSEA. This CDR3 is 13 amino acids long. V was pared by 7 bases and J by 0 bases, with 12 bases between. The DNA of the CDR3 is TGCAGCGCAGCCAGGACTATGAACACTGAAGCTTTCTTT. It yields the protein CSAARTMNTEAFF.

The chain recombines TRBV4-2 with TRBJ2-1, with 8 bases that match TRBD2. V trimming: 1 base; J trimming: 5 bases; junction bases outside the gene matches: 7. This CDR3 is built from 16 residues. Germline assignment: CDR1 LGHNA and CDR2 YNFKEQ. CDR3 nucleotide sequence: TGTGCCAGCAGCCAAGGACGACTAGCGCCCCACAATGAGCAGTTCTTC. Residues: CASSQGRLAPHNEQFF.

This clone was recorded a few times. The rearrangement joins TRBV3-1 (or the pseudogene TRBV3-2) to TRBJ2-1, with 7 bases fitting TRBD2. V lost 1 base to trimming and J lost 3 bases; unmatched junction nucleotides: 3. Germline lookup yields CDR1 LGHDT and CDR2 YNNKEL (reference sequence). The CDR3 extends over 15 amino acids. The DNA of the CDR3 is TGTGCCAGCAGCCAAGGTAGGACTAGCTACAATGAGCAGTTCTTC. Amino acid sequence: CASSQGRTSYNEQFF.